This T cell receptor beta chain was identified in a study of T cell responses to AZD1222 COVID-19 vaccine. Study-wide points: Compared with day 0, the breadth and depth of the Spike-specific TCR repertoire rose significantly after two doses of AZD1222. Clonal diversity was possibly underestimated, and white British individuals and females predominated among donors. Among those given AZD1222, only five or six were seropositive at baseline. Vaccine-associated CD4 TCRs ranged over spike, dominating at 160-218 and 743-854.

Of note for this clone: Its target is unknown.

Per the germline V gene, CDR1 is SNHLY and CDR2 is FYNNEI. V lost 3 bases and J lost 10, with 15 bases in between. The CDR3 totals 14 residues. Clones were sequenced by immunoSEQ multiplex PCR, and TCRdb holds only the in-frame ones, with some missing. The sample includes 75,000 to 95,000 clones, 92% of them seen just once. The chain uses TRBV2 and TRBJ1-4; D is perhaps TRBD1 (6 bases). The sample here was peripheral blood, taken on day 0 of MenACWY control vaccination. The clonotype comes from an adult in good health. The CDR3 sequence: CASSDGRGTGKLFF. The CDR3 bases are TGTGCCAGCAGTGACGGCAGGGGAACGGGAAAACTGTTTTTT. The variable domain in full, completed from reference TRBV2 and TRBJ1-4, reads EPEVTQTPSHQVTQMGQEVILRCVPISNHLYFYWYRQILGQKVEFLVSFYNNEISEKSEIFDDQFSVERPDGSNFTLKIRSTKLEDSAMYFCASSDGRGTGKLFFGSGTQLSVL.